A single sample is the source of the 32 T cell receptor beta chains below, sequenced in a study of cytomegalovirus exposure and HLA in healthy donors. Amplification used 60 Vbeta primers and 13 Jbeta primers. This table comes from immunoSEQ multiplex PCR, and its TCRdb copy is limited to in-frame clones, with some not included. The sample shows 120,000 or so clones, around 78% of them seen only once. The sequenced material came from PBMCs. The receptors were sampled from a man aged 18 to 29 in good health and CMV-seropositive.

The chain joins TRBV9 to TRBJ2-5; D remains unclear. Germline lookup yields CDR1 SGDLS and CDR2 YYNGEE. The CDR3 is 14 residues long. The germline V and J ends were trimmed by 0 bases and 2 bases, with 8 bases remaining between them. CDR3 DNA: TGTGCCAGCAGCGTAGACTACACGCAAGAGACCCAGTACTTC. Translation: CASSVDYTQETQYF.

The rearrangement links TRBV13 to TRBJ1-5, with D perhaps matching TRBD1 (5 bases). The V and J ends lost 0 bases and 6 bases respectively, with 9 bases between them. Per the germline V gene, CDR1 is PRHDT and CDR2 is FYEKMQ (reference sequence). This CDR3 has 14 residues. CDR3 loop: CASSLGGVGQPQHF. The DNA for the CDR3 is TGTGCCAGCAGCTTAGGAGGGGTTGGTCAGCCCCAGCATTTT. Combining the CDR3 with reference TRBV13 and TRBJ1-5 gives the whole variable domain AAGVIQSPRHLIKEKRETATLKCYPIPRHDTVYWYQQGPGQDPQFLISFYEKMQSDKGSIPDRFSAQQFSDYHSELNMSSLELGDSALYFCASSLGGVGQPQHFGDGTRLSIL.

The J gene is TRBJ1-4, the V gene TRBV18; D perhaps matches TRBD1 (5 bases). Trimming shortened V by 6 bases and J by 0 bases, and 11 bases separated the two germline ends. CDR1 KGHSH and CDR2 LQKENI come from the germline V gene. This CDR3 spans 15 amino acids. For the CDR3, the DNA is TGTGCCAGCTCGGAGAGACAGACAACTAATGAAAAACTGTTTTTT. It specifies CASSERQTTNEKLFF.

The chain links TRBV2 to TRBJ2-7, with TRBD2 as a possible D gene (6 bases). Germline-derived CDR1 and CDR2 are SNHLY and FYNNEI. The V and J ends lost 4 bases and 0 bases respectively, with 13 bases between them. CDR3 length: 15 residues. CDR3 in amino acids: CASSASTGSSYEQYF. The CDR3 DNA is TGTGCCAGCAGTGCTTCGACCGGGAGCTCCTACGAGCAGTACTTC.

The chain employs TRBV2 and TRBJ1-1; possibly TRBD1 for D (5 bases). Trimming pared 5 bases from V and 5 bases from J, leaving 21 bases between. From germline, CDR1 is SNHLY and CDR2 FYNNEI. This CDR3 comprises 16 residues. This CDR3 is CASSLYGAGWVTEAFF. For the CDR3, the DNA is TGTGCCAGCAGTCTCTATGGGGCAGGGTGGGTGACTGAAGCTTTCTTT. The whole variable domain, remainder taken from reference TRBV2 and TRBJ1-1, is EPEVTQTPSHQVTQMGQEVILRCVPISNHLYFYWYRQILGQKVEFLVSFYNNEISEKSEIFDDQFSVERPDGSNFTLKIRSTKLEDSAMYFCASSLYGAGWVTEAFFGQGTRLTVV.

The chain recombines TRBV28 with TRBJ2-7, with D hard to call. The CDR3 spans 14 residues. V lost 6 bases and J 3 bases, leaving 15 bases between the germline ends. Germline V lookup: CDR1 MDHEN, CDR2 SYDVKM. The CDR3 here is CASRAIDSNYEQYF. CDR3 coding DNA: TGTGCCAGCAGGGCGATCGACTCAAACTACGAGCAGTACTTC. Complete variable domain (other parts from reference TRBV28 and TRBJ2-7): DVKVTQSSRYLVKRTGEKVFLECVQDMDHENMFWYRQDPGLGLRLIYFSYDVKMKEKGDIPEGYSVSREKKERFSLILESASTNQTSMYLCASRAIDSNYEQYFGPGTRLTVT.

This clone has a single count. This chain uses TRBV2 with TRBJ2-7; a possible D gene is TRBD2 (6 bases). This CDR3 spans 14 amino acids. Trimming took 3 bases from V and 5 from J, leaving 14 bases between them. Germline CDR1 is SNHLY and CDR2 is FYNNEI. In DNA, the CDR3 is TGTGCCAGCAGTGAGGTTGTAGGGAGGCACGAGCAGTACTTC. Its translation: CASSEVVGRHEQYF.

This clone was observed a few times. V is TRBV6-6 and J is TRBJ2-1; 9 nucleotides agree with TRBD2. V shed 3 bases and J 6 bases; nucleotides not matched to a gene: 6. Per germline, CDR1 MNHNY and CDR2 SVGAGI (reference sequence). The CDR3 has 15 amino acids. The CDR3 DNA sequence: TGTGCCAGCAGTTATCTCGGCGGGGGGGGCAATGAGCAGTTCTTC. This codes for CASSYLGGGGNEQFF.

The genes are TRBV29-1 and TRBJ2-1; weak D call: TRBD2 (7 bases). The CDR3 has 13 amino acids. The V end lost 3 bases, the J end lost 4 bases, and 10 bases lay between the germline ends. Germline CDR1 SQVTM, CDR2 ANQGSEA. The CDR3 DNA reads as TGCAGCGTTGAGAGGGGGGGATACAATGAGCAGTTCTTC. This encodes CSVERGGYNEQFF.

The chain links TRBV7-6 to TRBJ1-2; D is unclear. This CDR3 spans 16 amino acids. Per germline, CDR1 SGHVS and CDR2 FNYEAQ. With 3 bases removed from V and 4 bases from J, the gap between germline ends came to 18 bases. In DNA, the CDR3 is TGTGCCAGCAGCTTTCTTACGAGAAGCGGTGGCTATGGCTACACCTTC. Translated, it gives CASSFLTRSGGYGYTF.

The genes are TRBV28 and TRBJ1-1; TRBD1 aligns across 7 bases. The length of the CDR3 is 16 residues. J gave up 7 bases and V 2 bases, and 13 bases lay outside the gene matches. The germline CDR1 and CDR2 sequences are MDHEN and SYDVKM. CDR3 protein: CASSLLPQQGMGEAFF. CDR3 coding DNA: TGTGCCAGCAGTTTACTCCCCCAACAGGGGATGGGTGAAGCTTTCTTT.

The chain recombines TRBV2 with TRBJ2-7; D may be TRBD1 (5 bases). CDR1 is SNHLY, CDR2 FYNNEI, per germline. The V end was cut by 8 bases, the J end by 2 bases, with 7 bases between. This CDR3 is built from 11 residues. CDR3 loop: CASQDTYEQYF. In DNA, the CDR3 is TGTGCCAGCCAGGACACCTACGAGCAGTACTTC. The variable domain in full, with the rest retrieved from reference TRBV2 and TRBJ2-7, is EPEVTQTPSHQVTQMGQEVILRCVPISNHLYFYWYRQILGQKVEFLVSFYNNEISEKSEIFDDQFSVERPDGSNFTLKIRSTKLEDSAMYFCASQDTYEQYFGPGTRLTVT.

The chain is built from TRBV5-1 and TRBJ1-3, with 10 bases matching TRBD1. Per the germline V gene, CDR1 is SGHRS and CDR2 is YFSETQ. The V gene end was trimmed by 3 bases and the J gene end by 1 base; junction bases not matched to a gene: 4. The CDR3 consists of 16 residues. CDR3 bases: TGCGCCAGCAGCTCCACGGGACAGGGGTCTGGAAACACCATATATTTT. Encoded protein: CASSSTGQGSGNTIYF.

The chain uses TRBV7-9 and TRBJ1-2, with D hard to call. Trimming took off 6 bases at V and 3 bases at J, with 11 bases between the two ends. Per germline, CDR1 SEHNR and CDR2 FQNEAQ (reference sequence). This CDR3 has 13 amino acids. The CDR3 is CASSSAVDYGYTF. For the CDR3, the DNA is TGTGCCAGCAGTTCTGCAGTGGACTATGGCTACACCTTC.

The sample holds one count of this clone. The chain uses TRBV4-1 and TRBJ2-7, with 14 bases aligning to TRBD2. Germline trimming cut 1 base from V and 3 bases from J; bases unmatched to any gene: 2. The CDR3 sequence is 16 residues long. The germline V gene has CDR1 MGHRA and CDR2 YSYEKL. The CDR3 region is CASSQGLAGGYYEQYF. CDR3 sequence (DNA): TGCGCCAGCAGCCAAGGACTAGCGGGGGGGTACTACGAGCAGTACTTC.

This chain links TRBV4-1 with TRBJ2-1; D tentatively reads TRBD1 or TRBD2 (5 bases each). Germline V gene data show CDR1 as MGHRA and CDR2 as YSYEKL. Between the trimmed V and J ends, which lost 7 bases and 5 bases, there was a span of 18 bases. The CDR3 has 15 amino acids. The CDR3 DNA follows: TGCGCCAGCAACCAGGGAGCTGGGAGCCACAATGAGCAGTTCTTC. It translates to CASNQGAGSHNEQFF.

The CDR3 spells CASSYFLRATEAFF. The CDR3 DNA sequence: TGTGCCAGCAGTTACTTTTTGCGGGCCACTGAAGCTTTCTTT. V gene TRBV6-5 combines with J gene TRBJ1-1; D is ambiguous. V was pared by 1 base and J by 4 bases, with 10 bases between. Germline loops: CDR1 MNHEY, CDR2 SVGAGI. The CDR3 is made up of 14 amino acids.

The J gene is TRBJ1-6, the V gene TRBV27, with a possible D match to TRBD1 (5 bases). Trimming removed 4 bases from V and 3 bases from J, with 16 bases in between. CDR1 and CDR2 (germline): MNHEY, SMNVEV (reference sequence). The CDR3 extends over 17 amino acids. CDR3 bases: TGTGCCAGCAGTTCCTACACCGACAGTGTCTATAATTCACCCCTCCACTTT. Residues: CASSSYTDSVYNSPLHF.

V is TRBV15 and J is TRBJ1-4; 7 bases agree with TRBD1. The V segment lost 2 bases and the J segment 2 bases; nucleotides outside the gene matches: 2. Germline CDR1 and CDR2: LNHNV and YYDKDF (reference sequence). This CDR3 region has 15 residues. CDR3 residues: CATSRSGQTNEKLFF. CDR3 nucleotides: TGTGCCACCAGCAGATCGGGACAGACTAATGAAAAACTGTTTTTT.

A single count supports this clone. V is TRBV9 and J is TRBJ1-3; perhaps TRBD1 as D (5 bases). Trimming pared 6 bases from V and 4 bases from J, leaving 11 bases between. The length of the CDR3 is 13 residues. Looked up from germline, CDR1 is SGDLS and CDR2 is YYNGEE. In nucleotides, the CDR3 is TGTGCCAGCACCCCGACAGCCGGAAACACCATATATTTT. Translated: CASTPTAGNTIYF. Full variable domain (outside the CDR3, taken from reference TRBV9 and TRBJ1-3): DSGVTQTPKHLITATGQRVTLRCSPRSGDLSVYWYQQSLDQGLQFLIQYYNGEERAKGNILERFSAQQFPDLHSELNLSSLELGDSALYFCASTPTAGNTIYFGEGSWLTVV.

This clone was detected once. The rearrangement links TRBV5-1 to TRBJ2-1; tentative D call: TRBD1 (6 bases). Between the trimmed V and J ends, which lost 1 base and 6 bases, there was a span of 14 bases. Germline V CDR1 and CDR2: SGHRS, YFSETQ. The CDR3 loop spans 15 amino acids. CDR3: CASSLMPGASNEQFF. CDR3 bases: TGCGCCAGCAGCTTGATGCCAGGGGCTAGCAATGAGCAGTTCTTC.

The table lists this clone with a few counts. V gene TRBV4-1 combines with J gene TRBJ2-1, with 7 positions matching TRBD1. The CDR3 length is 17 residues. Unmatched junction bases numbered 5, after V lost 0 bases and J lost 0 bases. Germline CDR1 and CDR2: MGHRA and YSYEKL. The CDR3 bases are TGCGCCAGCAGCCAAGATGAGGACAGGAGCTCCTACAATGAGCAGTTCTTC. Its protein product is CASSQDEDRSSYNEQFF.

The rearrangement uses TRBV4-1 and TRBJ2-7; unclear D gene. The V end lost 0 bases, the J end lost 7 bases, and 10 bases lay between the germline ends. CDR3 length equals 13 residues. Germline CDR1 reads MGHRA; CDR2 reads YSYEKL. CDR3 protein: CASSQESAREQYF. The CDR3, as DNA: TGCGCCAGCAGCCAAGAGTCGGCTAGGGAGCAGTACTTC.

The V call is TRBV27, the J call TRBJ2-3; 10 bases fit TRBD2. The germline V gene has CDR1 MNHEY and CDR2 SMNVEV (reference sequence). The junction had 13 bases not matched to a gene; V was cut back by 7 bases and J by 6 bases. The CDR3 runs to 16 residues. CDR3 region: CASNGGTSGDPDTQYF. CDR3 sequence (DNA): TGTGCCAGCAATGGAGGAACTAGCGGGGACCCTGATACGCAGTATTTT.

J is TRBJ1-1 and V is TRBV2; D is perhaps TRBD1 (5 bases). Per the germline V gene, CDR1 is SNHLY and CDR2 is FYNNEI. The V end was cut by 2 bases, the J end by 0 bases, with 10 bases between. The CDR3 loop spans 15 amino acids. The CDR3 nucleotides are TGTGCCAGCAGTGAACTCTTACAGGTGAACACTGAAGCTTTCTTT. Its protein is CASSELLQVNTEAFF.

This clone has just a few counts. This chain links TRBV29-1 with TRBJ1-6, with 7 bases lining up with TRBD1. J gave up 7 bases and V 5 bases, and 5 bases lay outside the gene matches. CDR3 length equals 13 residues. CDR1 SQVTM and CDR2 ANQGSEA come from the germline V gene. The CDR3, as DNA: TGCAGCGTTACTACAGGGGTGAATTCACCCCTCCACTTT. It specifies CSVTTGVNSPLHF.

The genes are TRBV28 and TRBJ1-4, with 7 nucleotides matching TRBD1. The CDR3 loop spans 15 amino acids. Germline values: CDR1 MDHEN, CDR2 SYDVKM. The V segment lost 3 bases and the J segment 7 bases; nucleotides outside the gene matches: 8. In DNA form, the CDR3 reads TGTGCCAGCAGTTTGGAACGACAGGGACCTGAAAAACTGTTTTTT. This gives the protein CASSLERQGPEKLFF. Variable domain in full (rest from reference TRBV28 and TRBJ1-4): DVKVTQSSRYLVKRTGEKVFLECVQDMDHENMFWYRQDPGLGLRLIYFSYDVKMKEKGDIPEGYSVSREKKERFSLILESASTNQTSMYLCASSLERQGPEKLFFGSGTQLSVL.

The rearrangement uses TRBV30 and TRBJ1-2, with D unresolved. CDR3 length: 13 residues. Germline CDR1 and CDR2: GTSNPN and SVGIG (reference sequence). Trimming stripped 0 bases from V and 2 bases from J, with 7 bases between. The CDR3 loop reads CAWSVGENYGYTF. The DNA of the CDR3 is TGTGCCTGGAGTGTAGGAGAAAACTATGGCTACACCTTC.

This rearrangement joins TRBV6-5 to TRBJ2-5; D might be TRBD1 (6 bases). Germline CDR1 reads MNHEY; CDR2 reads SVGAGI. V lost 1 base to trimming and J lost 4 bases, with 10 bases between them. The CDR3 covers 14 residues. For the CDR3, the DNA is TGTGCCAGCAGTTACTGGGGGCCGGGAGAGACCCAGTACTTC. It specifies CASSYWGPGETQYF.

The J gene is TRBJ1-5, the V gene TRBV6-5; D possibly corresponds to TRBD1 (6 bases). The CDR3 is 15 amino acids. CDR1 and CDR2 (germline): MNHEY, SVGAGI. V lost 0 bases and J 6 bases, leaving 12 bases between the germline ends. CDR3 DNA sequence: TGTGCCAGCAGTTACTCGGGGCAGGGGAGTCAGCCCCAGCATTTT. Translated, it gives CASSYSGQGSQPQHF.

The chain has TRBV5-1 and TRBJ2-1, with D maybe TRBD2 (6 bases). The V gene's germline CDR1 is SGHRS and CDR2 YFSETQ. The ends were cut back, 0 bases at V and 3 bases at J, with 7 bases in the middle. This CDR3 has 14 amino acids. The chain's CDR3 is CASSLDGSYNEQFF. The CDR3 DNA sequence: TGCGCCAGCAGCTTGGACGGGAGCTACAATGAGCAGTTCTTC.

Note on this clone: One end of the junction varies from germline; a read error may be responsible. CDR3 sequence reads: CASNLGVGTAQPQHF. The CDR3 bases are TGCGCCAGCAACTTGGGGGTGGGGACTGCTCAGCCCCAGCATTTT. This chain connects TRBV5-1 to TRBJ1-5, with a weak D call TRBD1 (5 bases). The CDR3 is 15 residues long. Germline lookup yields CDR1 SGHRS and CDR2 YFSETQ.